Reported below is one T cell receptor (beta chain). Antigen: not known. This sample is drawn from a study of identifying expanded T cells in peripheral blood. Study findings and constraints: Technical replicates showed 0.9 to 1.5 changed clones; roughly two weeks 15 to 20; four weeks 19.

Assay used: immunoSEQ multiplex PCR; TCRdb lists only in-frame clones, some missing. The repertoire holds approximately 85,000 clones, about 83% seen once, with about 17% in the top ten. The CDR3 sequence is 13 residues long. Trimming left V 4 bases short and J 8 bases short, with 14 bases between. From germline, CDR1 is SQVTM and CDR2 ANQGSEA. V usage is TRBV29-1 and J usage is TRBJ1-4, with D unclear. This receptor was identified in a person between 18 and 69 years old in good health. Sample: blood. The CDR3 DNA follows: TGCAGCGTTGGGGTGGGGTTAGCGGAAAAACTGTTTTTT. Its translation is CSVGVGLAEKLFF.